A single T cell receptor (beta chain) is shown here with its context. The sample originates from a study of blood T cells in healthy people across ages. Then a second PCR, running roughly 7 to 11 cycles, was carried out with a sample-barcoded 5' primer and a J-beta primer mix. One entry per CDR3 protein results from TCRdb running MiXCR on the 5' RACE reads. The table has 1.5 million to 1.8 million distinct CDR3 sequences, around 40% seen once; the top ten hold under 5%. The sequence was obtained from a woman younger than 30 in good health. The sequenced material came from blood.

CDR3 in amino acids: CASSPSSMVQETQYF. The CDR3 DNA sequence: TGTGCCAGCTCACCATCGTCAATGGTACAAGAGACCCAGTACTTC. The J gene is TRBJ2-5, the V gene TRBV18; D unclear. The ends were cut back, 2 bases at V and 2 bases at J, with 12 bases in the middle. The CDR3 extends over 15 amino acids. Germline lookup yields CDR1 KGHSH and CDR2 LQKENI.